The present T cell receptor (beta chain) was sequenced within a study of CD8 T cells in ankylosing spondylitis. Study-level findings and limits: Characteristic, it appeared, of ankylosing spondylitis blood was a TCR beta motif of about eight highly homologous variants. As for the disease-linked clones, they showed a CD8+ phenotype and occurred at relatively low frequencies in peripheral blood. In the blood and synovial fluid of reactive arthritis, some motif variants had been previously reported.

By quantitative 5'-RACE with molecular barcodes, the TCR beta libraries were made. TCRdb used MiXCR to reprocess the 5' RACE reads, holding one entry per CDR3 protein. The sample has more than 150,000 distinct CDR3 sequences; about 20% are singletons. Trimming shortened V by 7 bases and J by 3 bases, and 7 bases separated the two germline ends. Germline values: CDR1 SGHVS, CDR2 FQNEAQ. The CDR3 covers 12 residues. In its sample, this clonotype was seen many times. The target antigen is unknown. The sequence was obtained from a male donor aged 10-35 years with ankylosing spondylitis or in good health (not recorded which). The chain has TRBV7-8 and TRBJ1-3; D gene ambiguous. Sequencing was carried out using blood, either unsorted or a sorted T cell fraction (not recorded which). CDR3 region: CASNDYGNTIYF. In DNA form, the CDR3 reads TGTGCCAGCAACGACTATGGAAACACCATATATTTT.